This T cell receptor beta chain came from a study of T cell changes during pregnancy in multiple sclerosis. This CDR3 spans 15 amino acids. Germline-derived CDR1 and CDR2 are SGHVS and FQNEAQ. Trimming stripped 0 bases from V and 5 bases from J, with 11 bases between. Only in-frame clones appear in the TCRdb table, and some are missing; sequencing was by immunoSEQ multiplex PCR. The sample yields some 80,000 clones, 90% to 95% seen once. In this sample, this clone turned up once. Sequencing used peripheral blood, obtained before pregnancy. The V call is TRBV7-8, the J call TRBJ1-5, with D uncertain. The receptor's source is a female donor with multiple sclerosis, enrolled in a pregnancy study. The CDR3 nucleotides are TGTGCCAGCAGCTTAGCCTCGACACCTTATCAGCCCCAGCATTTT. Its protein is CASSLASTPYQPQHF.